Below, 22 T cell receptor beta chains from the same sample are listed, as sequenced in a study of T cell repertoires in cytomegalovirus infection (dated by TCRdb to about 2019). Sequencing was performed on an Illumina HiSeq 1500. TCRdb's own reprocessing of the public reads used fastp at Q25 and MiXCR and kept productive beta chains. Duplicate CDR3 protein sequences are folded into a single record with the most common DNA and genes. The sample has around 310,000 distinct CDR3 sequences on record, 15% to 20% of them singletons. Approximately 12% of the sample goes to the ten largest clones. Sequencing was carried out using PBMCs. Receptors originate from a human donor in good health (CMV status not recorded). Some clones in this sample may be carry-over from other donors' samples.

This clonotype has more than one count but fewer than ten. The chain carries TRBV4-3 and TRBJ2-5; perhaps TRBD1 as D (6 bases). V was clipped by 0 bases and J by 1 base, with 12 bases between them. The CDR3 runs 16 residues. Germline CDR1 and CDR2: LGHNA and YSLEER. CDR3 amino acids: CASSQEWRTAQETQYF. CDR3 nucleotide sequence: TGCGCCAGCAGCCAAGAGTGGCGGACAGCCCAAGAGACCCAGTACTTC.

This clonotype was counted a few times. In DNA, the CDR3 is TGCAGTGCTAGAGCAGTCCCGGGACAGGGTAGTAGCAATCAGCCCCAGCATTTT. It encodes CSARAVPGQGSSNQPQHF. The chain is built from TRBV20-1 and TRBJ1-5; the match to TRBD1 covers 9 bases. V dropped 1 base and J dropped 0; count of bases not matched to a gene: 10. Germline V gene lookup returns CDR1 DFQATT and CDR2 SNEGSKA (reference sequence). The CDR3 extends over 18 amino acids.

At least ten counts were recorded for this clonotype. The genes are TRBV7-2 and TRBJ2-1; D gene ambiguous. There are 16 residues in the CDR3. Germline V gene sequence: CDR1 SGHTA, CDR2 FQGNSA. V lost 5 bases to trimming and J lost 2 bases, with 16 bases between them. The chain's CDR3 is CASSPSSVLTYNEQFF. The CDR3 DNA reads as TGTGCCAGCAGCCCCTCAAGCGTCTTGACCTACAATGAGCAGTTCTTC.

A few counts support this clonotype. The chain employs TRBV6-5 and TRBJ1-1, with D hard to call. Germline V CDR1 and CDR2: MNHEY, SVGAGI. V was cut by 0 bases and J by 7 bases, with 12 bases left in between. The CDR3 has 14 residues. The CDR3 region is CASSYSGRLSEAFF. Written as DNA, the CDR3 is TGTGCCAGCAGTTACTCGGGCAGGCTGAGTGAAGCTTTCTTT.

The V and J genes are TRBV6-2 or TRBV6-3 and TRBJ2-5, with D possibly TRBD1 on 6 matching bases. This CDR3 spans 15 amino acids. Trimming left V 4 bases short and J 5 bases short, with 17 bases between. CDR1 and CDR2 (germline): MNHEY, SVGEGT. CDR3 DNA: TGTGCCAGCAGTTCCCTCATAGGTACAGGGGAGACCCAGTACTTC. This sequence encodes CASSSLIGTGETQYF.

This clonotype appeared a few times. The gene calls are TRBV6-2 or TRBV6-3 and TRBJ2-7, with D maybe TRBD2 (5 bases). The CDR3 length is 13 residues. CDR1 and CDR2 from the germline V gene are MNHEY and SVGEGT. Trimming left V 2 bases short and J 7 bases short, with 12 bases between. In nucleotides, the CDR3 is TGTGCCAGCAGTTACCACCGGGGAGCTGAGCAGTACTTC. Its translation: CASSYHRGAEQYF.

This clonotype was seen many times. This rearrangement joins TRBV5-4 to TRBJ1-6, with D unresolved. CDR1 SGHNT and CDR2 YYREEE come from the germline V gene (reference sequence). The ends were cut back, 2 bases at V and 7 bases at J, with 16 bases in the middle. The CDR3 has 16 amino acids. The CDR3 DNA sequence: TGTGCCAGCAGCTTAGTTAGACAAAACAAAAATTCACCCCTCCACTTT. Encoded protein: CASSLVRQNKNSPLHF.

V gene TRBV5-4 combines with J gene TRBJ2-1, with 8 bases fitting TRBD1. Losses at the gene ends were 4 bases for V and 5 bases for J; bases not matched to a gene: 8. CDR1 and CDR2 (germline): SGHNT, YYREEE (reference sequence). The CDR3 is 15 residues long. In DNA, the CDR3 is TGTGCCAGCAGCCCAGACAGGGGAAGACACAATGAGCAGTTCTTC. This gives the protein CASSPDRGRHNEQFF.

In its sample, this clonotype was seen a few times. The V call is TRBV10-3, the J call TRBJ2-5; D gene uncertain. V lost 3 bases to trimming and J lost 3 bases, with 11 bases between them. CDR3 length: 14 amino acids. Germline V gene lookup returns CDR1 ENHRY and CDR2 SYGVKD. CDR3 residues: CAISDGDGKETQYF. The CDR3 nucleotides are TGTGCCATCAGTGATGGCGATGGGAAAGAGACCCAGTACTTC.

This clonotype has just a few counts. The V and J genes are TRBV6-8 and TRBJ2-1; 11 bases align to TRBD2. Germline values: CDR1 MNHGY, CDR2 SAAAGT. The CDR3 consists of 16 residues. The ends lost 8 bases at V and 3 bases at J; junction bases unmatched: 9. CDR3 in DNA: TGTGCCAGCCTGAAAGTAGCGGGGGGGGTCTACAATGAGCAGTTCTTC. Translating gives CASLKVAGGVYNEQFF.

This clonotype turned up a few times. J is TRBJ1-3 and V is TRBV29-1; D call uncertain. Per the germline V gene, CDR1 is SQVTM and CDR2 is ANQGSEA. V lost 2 bases, J lost 0 bases, and 8 bases lay in between. CDR3 size: 14 residues. CDR3: CSVEKAHSGNTIYF. In DNA form, the CDR3 reads TGCAGCGTTGAAAAGGCACACTCTGGAAACACCATATATTTT.

This chain uses TRBV28 with TRBJ1-6, with D possibly TRBD1 on 5 matching bases. Germline CDR1 is MDHEN and CDR2 is SYDVKM. V lost 5 bases and J 3 bases, leaving 14 bases between the germline ends. The CDR3 spans 16 residues. The CDR3 sequence is CASSPMGGGYNSPLHF. CDR3 in DNA: TGTGCCAGCAGTCCTATGGGGGGGGGCTATAATTCACCCCTCCACTTT.

Worth noting for this clonotype: A single base separates this from a much larger clone, so it may be a read error. The chain combines TRBV7-9 with TRBJ1-1; maybe TRBD1 (6 bases). The CDR3 is 14 residues long. Looked up from germline, CDR1 is SEHNR and CDR2 is FQNEAQ (reference sequence). V lost 5 bases and J lost 4, with 14 bases in between. The CDR3 coding sequence is TGTGCCAGCAGCATAAAGGGGGGGACCACTGAAGCTTTCTTT. Its protein is CASSIKGGTTEAFF. Together with reference TRBV7-9 and TRBJ1-1, the CDR3 gives the full variable domain: DTGVSQNPRHKITKRGQNVTFRCDPISEHNRLYWYRQTLGQGPEFLTYFQNEAQLEKSRLLSDRFSAERPKGSFSTLEIQRTEQGDSAMYLCASSIKGGTTEAFFGQGTRLTVV.

This clonotype was picked up many times. The chain recombines TRBV28 with TRBJ1-1; D unclear. The CDR3 loop spans 12 amino acids. V was pared by 6 bases and J by 4 bases, with 9 bases between. Germline V gives CDR1 MDHEN, CDR2 SYDVKM. As DNA, the CDR3 is TGTGCCAGCAGGGGGATTACCACTGAAGCTTTCTTT. Amino acid sequence: CASRGITTEAFF.

The rearrangement uses TRBV20-1 and TRBJ2-7, with 9 bases aligning to TRBD1. Germline V gene sequence: CDR1 DFQATT, CDR2 SNEGSKA (reference sequence). There are 13 residues in the CDR3. J lost 3 bases, V lost 2 bases, and 2 bases had no gene match. The CDR3 reads CSARKGQGYEQYF. The DNA for the CDR3 is TGCAGTGCTAGAAAGGGACAGGGCTACGAGCAGTACTTC.

Written as DNA, the CDR3 is TGCAGTGCTCCCTTTGCGGGGACCCAAGAGACCCAGTACTTC. Translated: CSAPFAGTQETQYF. The chain combines TRBV20-1 with TRBJ2-5; D is possibly TRBD2 (6 bases). Per germline, CDR1 DFQATT and CDR2 SNEGSKA (reference sequence). The CDR3 runs 14 residues. The V and J ends lost 5 bases and 1 base respectively, with 14 bases between them.

This clonotype was seen a handful of times. The chain combines TRBV5-1 with TRBJ2-7; 10 bases are shared with TRBD1. Germline trimming cut 1 base from V and 4 bases from J; bases unmatched to any gene: 8. The CDR3 is 16 residues long. Germline loops: CDR1 SGHRS, CDR2 YFSETQ. The DNA of the CDR3 is TGCGCCAGCAGCTTGATTCGTGGACAGGGGGAGTACGAGCAGTACTTC. It is translated as CASSLIRGQGEYEQYF. The complete variable domain, with remaining parts taken from reference TRBV5-1 and TRBJ2-7, reads KAGVTQTPRYLIKTRGQQVTLSCSPISGHRSVSWYQQTPGQGLQFLFEYFSETQRNKGNFPGRFSGRQFSNSRSEMNVSTLELGDSALYLCASSLIRGQGEYEQYFGPGTRLTVT.

This clonotype was seen a few times. This chain links TRBV5-1 with TRBJ1-1; a weak D match, TRBD1 (5 bases). This CDR3 is built from 12 residues. The germline V and J ends were trimmed by 0 bases and 9 bases, with 9 bases remaining between them. The germline V gene has CDR1 SGHRS and CDR2 YFSETQ. In DNA form, the CDR3 reads TGCGCCAGCAGCTTGGCGGGGGAGAAAGCTTTCTTT. It encodes CASSLAGEKAFF.

This chain joins TRBV12-3 or TRBV12-4 and TRBJ1-4; D is perhaps TRBD1 (6 bases). The CDR3 is 14 amino acids. Trimming left V 4 bases short and J 5 bases short, with 11 bases between. CDR3 DNA sequence: TGTGCCAGCAGTTCGGGCGGGGGCAATGAAAAACTGTTTTTT. Its protein is CASSSGGGNEKLFF.

This clonotype was observed a few times. The V and J genes are TRBV7-9 and TRBJ1-6; D not resolved. Germline V lookup: CDR1 SEHNR, CDR2 FQNEAQ (reference sequence). The CDR3 is 14 residues long. V shed 2 bases and J shed 8 bases, with 10 bases lying between them. In DNA form, the CDR3 reads TGTGCCAGCAGCTTACTCAGCTCGGATTCACCCCTCCACTTT. As protein: CASSLLSSDSPLHF.

This clonotype was counted many times. The chain has TRBV7-3 and TRBJ2-1; 12 nucleotides line up with TRBD2. Germline V gene lookup returns CDR1 SGHTA and CDR2 FQGTGA. This CDR3 has 14 amino acids. J gave up 5 bases and V 5 bases, and 1 base lay outside the gene matches. CDR3 region: CASSTSGGNNEQFF. CDR3 sequence (DNA): TGTGCCAGCAGCACTAGCGGGGGGAACAATGAGCAGTTCTTC. Looking up the rest from reference TRBV7-3 and TRBJ2-1 gives the full variable domain: GAGVSQTPSNKVTEKGKYVELRCDPISGHTALYWYRQSLGQGPEFLIYFQGTGAADDSGLPNDRFFAVRPEGSVSTLKIQRTERGDSAVYLCASSTSGGNNEQFFGPGTRLTVL.

This clonotype was seen only a few times. The chain uses TRBV12-3 or TRBV12-4 and TRBJ2-7; TRBD2 is a possible D gene (5 bases). V lost 5 bases and J 6 bases, leaving 11 bases between the germline ends. The CDR3 contains 12 residues. CDR3 region: CASSPIGGEQYF. CDR3 coding DNA: TGTGCCAGCAGTCCGATAGGAGGCGAGCAGTACTTC.